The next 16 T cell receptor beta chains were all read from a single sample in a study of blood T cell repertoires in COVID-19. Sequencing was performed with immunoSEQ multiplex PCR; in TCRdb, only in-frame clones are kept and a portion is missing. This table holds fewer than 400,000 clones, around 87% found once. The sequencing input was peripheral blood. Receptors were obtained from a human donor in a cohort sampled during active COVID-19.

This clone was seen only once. The CDR3 nucleotides are TGTGCCAGCAGCGTCCCAGGGGGCACAGATACGCAGTATTTT. This gives the protein CASSVPGGTDTQYF. The chain links TRBV28 to TRBJ2-3, with D possibly being TRBD1 (6 bases). The V gene lost 6 bases and the J gene lost 1 base, with 11 bases spanning the gap. Germline V lookup: CDR1 MDHEN, CDR2 SYDVKM. The CDR3 spans 14 residues.

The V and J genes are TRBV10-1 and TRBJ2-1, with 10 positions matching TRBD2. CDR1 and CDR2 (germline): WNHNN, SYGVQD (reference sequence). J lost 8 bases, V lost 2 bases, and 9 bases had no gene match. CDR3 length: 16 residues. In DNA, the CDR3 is TGCGCCAGCAGTGAGGTCGGGGCTAGCGGGAGCGATGAGCAGTTCTTC. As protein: CASSEVGASGSDEQFF.

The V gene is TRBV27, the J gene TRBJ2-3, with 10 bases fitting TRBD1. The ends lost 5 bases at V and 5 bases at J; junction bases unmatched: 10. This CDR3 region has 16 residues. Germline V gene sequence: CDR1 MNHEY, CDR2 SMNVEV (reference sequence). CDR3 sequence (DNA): TGTGCCAGCAGTCTTTCCGGGACAGGGGTCAGAGATACGCAGTATTTT. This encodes CASSLSGTGVRDTQYF.

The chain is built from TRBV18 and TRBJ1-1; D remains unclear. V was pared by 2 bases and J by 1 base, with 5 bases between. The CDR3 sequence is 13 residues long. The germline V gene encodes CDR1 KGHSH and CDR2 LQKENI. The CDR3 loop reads CASSPIRNTEAFF. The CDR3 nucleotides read TGTGCCAGCTCACCAATCCGGAACACTGAAGCTTTCTTT.

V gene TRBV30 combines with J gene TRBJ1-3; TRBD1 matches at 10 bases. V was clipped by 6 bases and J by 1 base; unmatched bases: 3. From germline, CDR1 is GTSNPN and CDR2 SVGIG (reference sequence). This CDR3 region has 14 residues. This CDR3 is CACRTGGSGNTIYF. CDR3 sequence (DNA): TGTGCCTGTCGGACAGGGGGATCTGGAAACACCATATATTTT.

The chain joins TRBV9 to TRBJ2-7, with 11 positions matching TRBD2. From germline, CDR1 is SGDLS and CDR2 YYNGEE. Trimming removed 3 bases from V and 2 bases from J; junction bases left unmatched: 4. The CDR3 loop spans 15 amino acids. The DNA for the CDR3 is TGTGCCAGCAGCGCGTCGACTAGCGGGGCCTACGAGCAGTACTTC. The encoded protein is CASSASTSGAYEQYF. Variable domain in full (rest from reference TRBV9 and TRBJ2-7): DSGVTQTPKHLITATGQRVTLRCSPRSGDLSVYWYQQSLDQGLQFLIQYYNGEERAKGNILERFSAQQFPDLHSELNLSSLELGDSALYFCASSASTSGAYEQYFGPGTRLTVT.

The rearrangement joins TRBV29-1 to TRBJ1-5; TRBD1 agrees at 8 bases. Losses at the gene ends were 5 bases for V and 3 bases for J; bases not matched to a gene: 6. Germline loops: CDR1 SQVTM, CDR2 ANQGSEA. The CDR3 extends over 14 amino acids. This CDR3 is CSVSTGVLNQPQHF. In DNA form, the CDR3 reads TGCAGCGTTTCGACAGGGGTCCTCAATCAGCCCCAGCATTTT.

The CDR3 DNA sequence: TGTGCCAGCAGTTATGGACAGGGTGGTTCCTACGAGCAGTACTTC. Translation: CASSYGQGGSYEQYF. V and J are TRBV28 and TRBJ2-7; 8 bases are a match to TRBD1. This CDR3 has 15 amino acids. Germline V gives CDR1 MDHEN, CDR2 SYDVKM. Trimming removed 4 bases from V and 1 base from J; junction bases left unmatched: 6. Looking up the rest from reference TRBV28 and TRBJ2-7 gives the full variable domain: DVKVTQSSRYLVKRTGEKVFLECVQDMDHENMFWYRQDPGLGLRLIYFSYDVKMKEKGDIPEGYSVSREKKERFSLILESASTNQTSMYLCASSYGQGGSYEQYFGPGTRLTVT.

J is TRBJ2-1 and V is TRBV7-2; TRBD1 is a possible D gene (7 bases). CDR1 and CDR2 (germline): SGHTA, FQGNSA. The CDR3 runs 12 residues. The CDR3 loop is CAEGQIRDEQFF. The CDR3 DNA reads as TGTGCGGAGGGACAGATCAGAGATGAGCAGTTCTTC.

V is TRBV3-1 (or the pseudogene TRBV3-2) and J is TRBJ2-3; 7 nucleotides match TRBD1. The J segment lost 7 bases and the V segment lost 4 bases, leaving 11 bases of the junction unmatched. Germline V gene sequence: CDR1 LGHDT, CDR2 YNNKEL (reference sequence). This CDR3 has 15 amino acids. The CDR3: CASSRQNRDSYTQYF. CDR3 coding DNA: TGTGCCAGCAGCCGGCAGAACAGGGACAGTTATACGCAGTATTTT.

The CDR3 here is CASSIRGLVSNQPQHF. CDR3 bases: TGTGCCAGTAGTATCAGGGGCCTCGTTAGCAATCAGCCCCAGCATTTT. J is TRBJ1-5 and V is TRBV19; D possibly corresponds to TRBD1 (6 bases). The germline V and J ends were trimmed by 3 bases and 0 bases, with 12 bases remaining between them. Germline V CDR1 and CDR2: LNHDA, SQIVND (reference sequence). The CDR3 is 16 amino acids.

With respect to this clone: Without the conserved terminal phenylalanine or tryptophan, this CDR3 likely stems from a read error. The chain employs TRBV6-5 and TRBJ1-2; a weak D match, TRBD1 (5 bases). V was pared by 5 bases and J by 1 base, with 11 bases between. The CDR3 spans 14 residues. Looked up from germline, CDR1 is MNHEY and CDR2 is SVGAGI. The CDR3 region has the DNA TGTGCCAGCAGTCGCGTTCAGGGTAACTATGGCTACACCCTC. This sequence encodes CASSRVQGNYGYTL.

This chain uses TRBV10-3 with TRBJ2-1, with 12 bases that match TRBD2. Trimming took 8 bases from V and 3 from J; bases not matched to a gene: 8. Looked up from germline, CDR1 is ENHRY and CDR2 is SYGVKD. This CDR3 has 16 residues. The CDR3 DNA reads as TGTGCCATCGGCGGGACTAGCGGGTCCTTCTACAATGAGCAGTTCTTC. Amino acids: CAIGGTSGSFYNEQFF.

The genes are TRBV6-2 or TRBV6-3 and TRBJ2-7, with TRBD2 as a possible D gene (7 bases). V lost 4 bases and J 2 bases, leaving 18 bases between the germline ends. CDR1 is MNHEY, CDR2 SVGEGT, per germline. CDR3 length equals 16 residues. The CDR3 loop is CASSSTAGARPYEQYF. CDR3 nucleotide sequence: TGTGCCAGCAGTTCCACTGCGGGGGCTAGACCCTACGAGCAGTACTTC.

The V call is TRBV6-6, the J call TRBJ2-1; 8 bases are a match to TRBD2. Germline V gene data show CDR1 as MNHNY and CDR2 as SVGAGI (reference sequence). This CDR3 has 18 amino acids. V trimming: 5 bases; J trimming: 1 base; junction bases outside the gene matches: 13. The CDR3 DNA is TGTGCCAGCAGTCCGCTGGATGCGGCGGGAGGTTCCTACAATGAGCAGTTCTTC. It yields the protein CASSPLDAAGGSYNEQFF.

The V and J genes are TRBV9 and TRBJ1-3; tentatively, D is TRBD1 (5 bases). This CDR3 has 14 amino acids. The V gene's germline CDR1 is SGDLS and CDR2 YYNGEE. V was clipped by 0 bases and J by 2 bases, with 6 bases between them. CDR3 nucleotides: TGTGCCAGCAGCGTAGAACAGGCTGGAAACACCATATATTTT. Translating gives CASSVEQAGNTIYF.